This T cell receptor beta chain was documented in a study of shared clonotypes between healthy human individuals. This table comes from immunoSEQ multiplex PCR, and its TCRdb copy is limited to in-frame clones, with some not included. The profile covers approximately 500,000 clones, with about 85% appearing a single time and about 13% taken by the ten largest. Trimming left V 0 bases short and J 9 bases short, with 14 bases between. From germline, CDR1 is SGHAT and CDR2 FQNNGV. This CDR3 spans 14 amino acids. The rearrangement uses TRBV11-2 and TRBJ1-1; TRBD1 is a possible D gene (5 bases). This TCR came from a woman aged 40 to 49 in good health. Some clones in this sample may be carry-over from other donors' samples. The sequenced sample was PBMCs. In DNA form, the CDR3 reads TGTGCCAGCAGCTTAGATCCGGGGCGGACCCAAGCTTTCTTT. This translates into CASSLDPGRTQAFF. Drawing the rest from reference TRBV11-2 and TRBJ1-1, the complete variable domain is EAGVAQSPRYKIIEKRQSVAFWCNPISGHATLYWYQQILGQGPKLLIQFQNNGVVDDSQLPKDRFSAERLKGVDSTLKIQPAKLEDSAVYLCASSLDPGRTQAFFGQGTRLTVV.